This entry lists 4 T cell receptor beta chains sequenced from one sample in a study of cytomegalovirus exposure and HLA in healthy donors. The PCR had 60 Vbeta and 13 Jbeta primers. The data were produced by immunoSEQ multiplex PCR, yet TCRdb's version contains in-frame clones alone and is incomplete. The sample includes about 120,000 clones, 65% to 90% of them seen just once. Sequenced: PBMCs. These receptors originate from a woman in her thirties in good health and CMV-seronegative.

V gene TRBV29-1 combines with J gene TRBJ2-7; 10 bases match TRBD2. Germline lookup yields CDR1 SQVTM and CDR2 ANQGSEA. This CDR3 spans 16 amino acids. With 1 base clipped from V and 6 bases from J, the junction kept 12 bases outside the gene matches. Here the CDR3 reads CSVEGLSGRGFGEQYF. The CDR3 DNA is TGCAGCGTTGAAGGCCTAAGCGGGAGGGGATTCGGCGAGCAGTACTTC.

V is TRBV19 and J is TRBJ2-3; 8 bases match TRBD1. The CDR3 totals 16 residues. Trimming cost V 2 bases and J 6 bases; bases outside gene matches: 10. Germline V gene sequence: CDR1 LNHDA, CDR2 SQIVND (reference sequence). CDR3 residues: CASSIYGPGGSDTQYF. For the CDR3, the DNA is TGTGCCAGTAGTATATACGGGCCAGGGGGCTCTGATACGCAGTATTTT. The variable domain in full, completed from reference TRBV19 and TRBJ2-3, reads DGGITQSPKYLFRKEGQNVTLSCEQNLNHDAMYWYRQDPGQGLRLIYYSQIVNDFQKGDIAEGYSVSREKKESFPLTVTSAQKNPTAFYLCASSIYGPGGSDTQYFGPGTRLTVL.

V is TRBV30 and J is TRBJ2-7, with a tentative D call TRBD2 (6 bases). CDR1 and CDR2 (germline): GTSNPN, SVGIG (reference sequence). Trimming removed 0 bases at V and 2 bases at J, with 14 bases between. This CDR3 has 15 amino acids. CDR3 sequence: CAWSVLGSPAYEQYF. DNA for the CDR3: TGTGCCTGGAGTGTACTCGGGAGTCCCGCCTACGAGCAGTACTTC. Combining the CDR3 with reference TRBV30 and TRBJ2-7 gives the whole variable domain SQTIHQWPATLVQPVGSPLSLECTVEGTSNPNLYWYRQAAGRGLQLLFYSVGIGQISSEVPQNLSASRPQDRQFILSSKKLLLSDSGFYLCAWSVLGSPAYEQYFGPGTRLTVT.

The chain employs TRBV19 and TRBJ1-2; 7 bases line up with TRBD1. The germline CDR1 and CDR2 sequences are LNHDA and SQIVND (reference sequence). CDR3 size: 14 residues. With 9 bases clipped from V and 2 bases from J, the junction kept 9 bases outside the gene matches. The CDR3 spells CASWGDRQNYGYTF. CDR3 DNA sequence: TGTGCCAGCTGGGGGGACAGACAGAACTATGGCTACACCTTC.